The 22 T cell receptor beta chains given below trace back to one sample, sequenced in a study of blood T cells in healthy people across ages. A second PCR, run for roughly 7 to 11 cycles, used a sample-barcoded 5' primer plus a J-beta primer mix. Using its own MiXCR run on the 5' RACE reads, TCRdb lists one record per CDR3 protein. Of about 640,000 distinct CDR3 sequences in the sample, 58% were seen once. Sequenced material: blood. Source of these receptors: a man aged 55 to 70 in good health.

The chain is built from TRBV10-3 and TRBJ2-3; D is possibly TRBD1 (6 bases). The V gene's germline CDR1 is ENHRY and CDR2 SYGVKD. Trimming took off 0 bases at V and 6 bases at J, with 10 bases between the two ends. The CDR3 length is 14 residues. The CDR3 DNA is TGTGCCATCAGTGAGTCGAATCAGGGGGATACGCAGTATTTT. Translated, it gives CAISESNQGDTQYF.

The chain carries TRBV5-1 and TRBJ2-7, with TRBD2 identical over 7 bases. V lost 3 bases and J lost 1; bases outside the gene matches: 7. There are 15 residues in the CDR3. In germline, CDR1 is SGHRS, CDR2 YFSETQ. The CDR3 DNA reads as TGCGCCAGCAGCTGGGGGGGAGTTAGGTCCTACGAGCAGTACTTC. Encoded protein: CASSWGGVRSYEQYF.

The table lists this clonotype with a few counts. This chain uses TRBV2 with TRBJ2-5; D possibly corresponds to TRBD2 (7 bases). Trimming took 6 bases from V and 1 from J, leaving 12 bases between them. Per the germline V gene, CDR1 is SNHLY and CDR2 is FYNNEI. The CDR3 is 14 residues long. Here the CDR3 reads CASSPGGTQETQYF. Here the CDR3 DNA reads TGTGCCAGCAGCCCGGGGGGCACCCAAGAGACCCAGTACTTC.

This chain joins TRBV18 and TRBJ1-5; TRBD1 matches 10 bases. The V segment lost 1 base and the J segment 9 bases; nucleotides outside the gene matches: 3. The CDR3 consists of 14 residues. The V gene's germline CDR1 is KGHSH and CDR2 LQKENI. The CDR3 reads CASSPQDRGTPQHF. The DNA of the CDR3 is TGTGCCAGCTCACCACAGGACAGGGGGACGCCCCAGCATTTT.

The chain has TRBV12-3 or TRBV12-4 and TRBJ2-7; D uncertain. The CDR3 covers 12 residues. V lost 6 bases and J 7 bases, leaving 13 bases between the germline ends. The CDR3 DNA reads as TGTGCCAGCAGCTCCGGGCTCGGGGAGCAGTACTTC. It translates to CASSSGLGEQYF.

This chain joins TRBV5-1 and TRBJ2-5; D is possibly TRBD1 (6 bases). CDR1 and CDR2 (germline): SGHRS, YFSETQ. The V and J ends lost 0 bases and 1 base respectively, with 13 bases between them. This CDR3 has 16 residues. In DNA form, the CDR3 reads TGCGCCAGCAGCTTGGCCGGGACACCTCTCCAAGAGACCCAGTACTTC. This sequence encodes CASSLAGTPLQETQYF.

This chain connects TRBV20-1 to TRBJ2-1, with TRBD1 identical over 7 bases. The V gene's germline CDR1 is DFQATT and CDR2 SNEGSKA (reference sequence). The J segment lost 8 bases and the V segment lost 2 bases, leaving 12 bases of the junction unmatched. CDR3 length equals 15 residues. CDR3 bases: TGCAGTGCTAGATCTGGGACAGCAAGGGACGATGAGCAGTTCTTC. Its translation: CSARSGTARDDEQFF.

This clonotype has more than one count but fewer than ten. V gene TRBV6-2 or TRBV6-3 combines with J gene TRBJ2-1; 7 bases map to TRBD2. Unmatched junction bases numbered 12, after V lost 7 bases and J lost 6 bases. The CDR3 totals 15 residues. CDR1 and CDR2 from the germline V gene are MNHEY and SVGEGT. The CDR3 DNA is TGTGCCAGCACCTTACCCACAGCGGGGAGCAATGAGCAGTTCTTC. Protein product: CASTLPTAGSNEQFF.

This chain joins TRBV11-2 and TRBJ2-1; D call uncertain. There are 12 residues in the CDR3. CDR1 and CDR2 (germline): SGHAT, FQNNGV. V lost 5 bases and J 8 bases, leaving 10 bases between the germline ends. CDR3 nucleotides: TGTGCCAGCAGCCCCCCCCTGTATGAGCAGTTCTTC. Residues: CASSPPLYEQFF.

This clonotype was observed at least ten times. The chain links TRBV6-5 to TRBJ2-4; TRBD2 is a possible D gene (6 bases). The V end was cut by 6 bases, the J end by 8 bases, with 23 bases between. CDR1 and CDR2 (germline): MNHEY, SVGAGI. This CDR3 spans 16 amino acids. CDR3 in amino acids: CASSAGRRIPRDIQYF. CDR3 bases: TGTGCCAGCAGCGCGGGACGGCGGATCCCCAGGGACATTCAGTACTTC.

Only a few counts were recorded for this clonotype. The chain recombines TRBV6-4 with TRBJ2-5, with a tentative D call TRBD2 (6 bases). Germline V CDR1 and CDR2: MRHNA, SNTAGT. Trimming pared 3 bases from V and 5 bases from J, leaving 16 bases between. This CDR3 spans 15 amino acids. This CDR3 is CASSETEGKGETQYF. Here the CDR3 DNA reads TGTGCCAGCAGTGAGACGGAGGGAAAAGGGGAGACCCAGTACTTC.

The J gene is TRBJ2-6, the V gene TRBV4-1; D not certain. CDR1 and CDR2 from the germline V gene are MGHRA and YSYEKL. The V and J ends lost 4 bases and 0 bases respectively, with 10 bases between them. CDR3 size: 16 residues. The DNA of the CDR3 is TGCGCCAGCAGCCTCCACGAGGTCTCTGGGGCCAACGTCCTGACTTTC. The encoded protein is CASSLHEVSGANVLTF.

The rearrangement links TRBV5-1 to TRBJ2-5, with 11 bases matching TRBD1. The DNA end favors TRBJ2-7, so the J call may be wrong. Looked up from germline, CDR1 is SGHRS and CDR2 is YFSETQ. The CDR3 runs to 16 residues. The CDR3 region has the DNA TGCGCCAGCAGCTTCGGGACAGGGGGATTAGCCTACGAGCAGTACTTC. Protein sequence: CASSFGTGGLAYEQYF.

The chain employs TRBV13 and TRBJ2-6; D may be TRBD1 (5 bases). CDR3 size: 15 residues. The V end lost 9 bases, the J end lost 1 base, and 13 bases lay between the germline ends. Germline CDR1 PRHDT, CDR2 FYEKMQ (reference sequence). CDR3 protein: CASQSDSSGANVLTF. CDR3 nucleotides: TGTGCCAGTCAGAGCGACAGTTCTGGGGCCAACGTCCTGACTTTC.

To note about this clonotype: This clone may be a read error of a much larger clone one base away. The J gene is TRBJ2-7, the V gene TRBV18; a weak D match, TRBD2 (5 bases). The germline V gene encodes CDR1 KGHSH and CDR2 LQKENI. The V end was cut by 6 bases, the J end by 0 bases, with 12 bases between. CDR3 length: 14 residues. CDR3 sequence reads: CASSPGCGSYEQYF. The CDR3 DNA is TGTGCCAGCTCGCCGGGGTGTGGCTCCTACGAGCAGTACTTC.

This chain uses TRBV5-1 with TRBJ1-1; weak D call: TRBD1 (5 bases). The CDR3 covers 14 residues. V lost 4 bases and J 4 bases, leaving 14 bases between the germline ends. Looked up from germline, CDR1 is SGHRS and CDR2 is YFSETQ. The CDR3 spells CASSPLEGATEAFF. In nucleotides, the CDR3 is TGCGCCAGCAGCCCCCTGGAAGGGGCCACTGAAGCTTTCTTT.

The chain is built from TRBV5-4 and TRBJ2-1; the match to TRBD2 covers 9 bases. The junction had 20 bases not matched to a gene; V was cut back by 4 bases and J by 9 bases. The CDR3 sequence is 18 residues long. Germline-derived CDR1 and CDR2 are SGHNT and YYREEE (reference sequence). CDR3 sequence reads: CASSPPVGGGAIITEQFF. DNA of the CDR3: TGTGCCAGCAGCCCCCCTGTCGGCGGGGGGGCCATCATCACTGAGCAGTTCTTC.

This clonotype occurred a few times. A much larger clone differs from this one at a single base, so this may be a read error. The chain uses TRBV7-2 and TRBJ2-5, with TRBD2 matching 8 bases. Looked up from germline, CDR1 is SGHTA and CDR2 is FQGNSA. V shed 5 bases, J shed 11 bases, and the junction held 16 bases outside the gene matches. The CDR3 contains 15 residues. CDR3 protein: CASSPQRGRYNEQYF. For the CDR3, the DNA is TGTGCCAGCAGCCCTCAGCGGGGGAGGTACAATGAGCAGTACTTC. The variable domain in full, completed from reference TRBV7-2 and TRBJ2-5, reads GAGVSQSPSNKVTEKGKDVELRCDPISGHTALYWYRQSLGQGLEFLIYFQGNSAPDKSGLPSDRFSAERTGGSVSTLTIQRTQQEDSAVYLCASSPQRGRYNEQYFGPGTRLLVL.

V and J are TRBV7-2 and TRBJ2-1; weak D call: TRBD1 (6 bases). V was clipped by 5 bases and J by 7 bases, with 15 bases between them. This CDR3 comprises 14 residues. Germline V lookup: CDR1 SGHTA, CDR2 FQGNSA. The CDR3 loop reads CASSVNTGPNEQFF. CDR3 bases: TGTGCCAGCAGCGTAAACACAGGGCCAAATGAGCAGTTCTTC.

The chain recombines TRBV3-1 with TRBJ2-5, with D possibly being TRBD2 (6 bases). V lost 2 bases and J 3 bases, leaving 16 bases between the germline ends. Per the germline V gene, CDR1 is LGHDT and CDR2 is YNNKEL (reference sequence). CDR3 length: 16 residues. The CDR3 loop is CASSQPSFGGEETQYF. The CDR3 nucleotides are TGTGCCAGCAGCCAACCGTCCTTTGGCGGGGAAGAGACCCAGTACTTC.

This clonotype turned up a few times. The V gene is TRBV25-1, the J gene TRBJ1-1; 8 bases map to TRBD1. V lost 6 bases and J lost 1; bases outside the gene matches: 4. Germline values: CDR1 MGHDK, CDR2 SYGVNS. The CDR3 spans 14 residues. CDR3 sequence reads: CASRETGENTEAFF. CDR3 sequence (DNA): TGTGCCAGCAGAGAGACAGGGGAGAACACTGAAGCTTTCTTT.

The genes are TRBV2 and TRBJ1-2, with D unresolved. Germline assignment: CDR1 SNHLY and CDR2 FYNNEI. The CDR3 covers 13 residues. V lost 6 bases to trimming and J lost 4 bases, with 12 bases between them. The CDR3 is CASRALFPYGYTF. CDR3 nucleotides: TGTGCCAGCAGGGCACTATTCCCCTATGGCTACACCTTC.